Listed below are T cell receptor beta chains from one sample, sequenced in a study of blood T cell repertoires in COVID-19. The repertoire was sequenced with immunoSEQ multiplex PCR; TCRdb's copy has only in-frame clones and lacks some. The table lists 80,000 to 100,000 clones, 91% of them singletons. Sequenced input: peripheral blood. These receptors all stem from a human donor with active COVID-19. The donor label of this sample is uncertain. Both conserved end residues are part of each CDR3. The D gene is left open where the match is weak. The listing skips clone size in some rows; elsewhere it reads once, few, many or a size class.

>NA|NA|TRBV6-2/TRBV6-3|TRBJ1-1
CASSYPGGTEAFF
TGTGCCAGCAGTTACCCGGGAGGCACTGAAGCTTTCTTT
>TRBD2|NA|TRBV9|TRBJ2-3
CASSVGTSGGGATDTQYF
TGTGCCAGCAGCGTTGGGACTAGCGGGGGAGGGGCCACAGATACGCAGTATTTT
>NA|NA|TRBV2|TRBJ1-2
CASSEGLFGGYTF
TGTGCCAGCAGTGAGGGTTTGTTCGGGGGCTACACCTTC
>TRBD1|NA|TRBV12-3/TRBV12-4|TRBJ2-1
CASSRGQGHEQFF
TGTGCCAGCAGCCGCGGACAGGGACATGAGCAGTTCTTC
>TRBD2|NA|TRBV4-1|TRBJ2-7
CASSQGIAGGHEQYF
TGCGCCAGCAGCCAAGGTATAGCGGGGGGCCACGAGCAGTACTTC
>NA|NA|TRBV7-3|TRBJ1-6
CASSPSRNSPLHF
TGTGCCAGCAGCCCCTCGAGGAATTCACCCCTCCACTTT
>NA|NA|TRBV2|TRBJ2-1
CASSPGLTQFF
TGTGCCAGCAGTCCTGGACTAACGCAGTTCTTC
>NA|NA|TRBV19|TRBJ2-1
CASSIPGSELTYNEQFF
TGTGCCAGTAGTATACCCGGGAGTGAACTTACCTACAATGAGCAGTTCTTC
>TRBD1|NA|TRBV2|TRBJ2-1
CASSAGTGVNEQFF
TGTGCCAGCAGTGCCGGGACAGGGGTAAATGAGCAGTTCTTC
>NA|NA|TRBV3-1/TRBV3-2|TRBJ2-6
CASSPLFPGANVLTF
TGTGCCAGCAGCCCCCTTTTTCCTGGGGCCAACGTCCTGACTTTC
>NA|NA|TRBV6-5|TRBJ1-2
CASSFSNPLPDGYTF
TGTGCCAGCAGTTTCTCAAATCCTCTTCCGGATGGCTACACCTTC
>NA|NA|TRBV11-2|TRBJ1-6
CASSLDTGSYNSPLHF
TGTGCCAGCAGCTTAGACACAGGCTCCTATAATTCACCCCTCCACTTT
>NA|NA|TRBV5-1|TRBJ2-7
CASREGYSTWEQYF
TGCGCCAGCAGAGAGGGCTACTCGACGTGGGAGCAGTACTTC
>NA|NA|TRBV5-5|TRBJ1-3
CASTRGDSGNTIYF
TGTGCCAGCACCCGCGGGGACTCTGGAAACACCATATATTTT
>TRBD2|NA|TRBV19|TRBJ2-5
CASSTGSVAGVNRETQYF
TGTGCCAGTAGTACCGGCTCTGTAGCGGGGGTTAACCGAGAGACCCAGTACTTC
>TRBD2|NA|TRBV7-2|TRBJ2-5
CASSFRRAGGETQYF
TGTGCCAGCAGCTTTCGGCGAGCGGGGGGGGAGACCCAGTACTTC
>NA|NA|TRBV12-2|TRBJ1-5
CASRLMGWGPYSNQPQHF
TGTGCAAGTCGCCTCATGGGGTGGGGGCCTTATAGCAATCAGCCCCAGCATTTT
>NA|NA|TRBV6-5|TRBJ2-7
CASSLVGGEQYF
TGTGCCAGCAGCTTAGTAGGAGGCGAGCAGTACTTC
>NA|once|TRBV18|TRBJ1-2
CAIPGRSEQDPRGGYTF
TGTGCCATACCGGGGAGGTCGGAACAGGACCCCCGCGGGGGCTACACCTTC
>NA|NA|TRBV7-2|TRBJ1-2
CASSLGQGNGYTF
TGTGCCAGCAGCTTAGGTCAGGGGAACGGCTACACCTTC
>TRBD2|NA|TRBV7-6|TRBJ2-5
CASSLDIREGPGVQETQYF
TGTGCCAGCAGCTTAGACATCCGGGAGGGTCCCGGGGTCCAAGAGACCCAGTACTTC
>NA|NA|TRBV10-2|TRBJ1-1
CASSSSTEAFF
TGCGCCAGCAGTTCGTCCACTGAAGCTTTCTTT
>NA|NA|TRBV18|TRBJ2-6
CASSLLQGRGANVLTF
TGTGCCAGCTCACTTCTACAGGGGAGGGGGGCCAACGTCCTGACTTTC
>TRBD1|NA|TRBV4-1|TRBJ1-1
CASSQGQGNTEAFF
TGCGCCAGCAGCCAAGGACAGGGGAACACTGAAGCTTTCTTT
>NA|NA|TRBV9|TRBJ2-7
CASSVQGSSYEQYF
TGTGCCAGCAGCGTACAGGGAAGCTCCTACGAGCAGTACTTC
>TRBD1|NA|TRBV4-3|TRBJ2-6
CASSLTGGSYTGANVLTF
TGCGCCAGCAGCCTCACAGGGGGAAGCTACACTGGGGCCAACGTCCTGACTTTC
>NA|NA|TRBV7-6|TRBJ2-1
CASSLGTESSYNEQFF
TGTGCCAGCAGCTTAGGGACAGAGAGCTCCTACAATGAGCAGTTCTTC
>NA|NA|TRBV5-6|TRBJ1-6
CASSLEAVAPESPLHF
TGTGCCAGCAGCTTGGAGGCGGTCGCCCCGGAGTCACCCCTCCACTTT
>TRBD1|NA|TRBV7-9|TRBJ1-6
CASSLSRDRWTQNSPLHF
TGTGCCAGCAGCCTCTCTCGGGACAGGTGGACGCAGAATTCACCCCTCCACTTT